Below are 21 T cell receptor beta chains sequenced from a single sample in a study of neurological immune-mediated disorders. From the 5' RACE reads, TCRdb called clonotypes with MiXCR, one entry per CDR3 protein. This table has fewer than 80,000 distinct CDR3 sequences, under 5.5% appearing once. Sequenced sample: PBMCs. These receptors were obtained from a woman between 50 and 59 years old with multiple sclerosis.

This clonotype was recorded many times. The chain joins TRBV7-9 to TRBJ1-2; no definite D call. Trimming pared 6 bases from V and 3 bases from J, leaving 11 bases between. The CDR3 has 13 amino acids. The germline gives CDR1 SEHNR, CDR2 FQNEAQ (reference sequence). Here the CDR3 reads CASSRIRHYGYTF. In DNA, the CDR3 is TGTGCCAGCAGTCGCATCAGGCACTATGGCTACACCTTC. Using reference TRBV7-9 and TRBJ1-2 for the parts outside the CDR3, the full variable domain is DTGVSQNPRHKITKRGQNVTFRCDPISEHNRLYWYRQTLGQGPEFLTYFQNEAQLEKSRLLSDRFSAERPKGSFSTLEIQRTEQGDSAMYLCASSRIRHYGYTFGSGTRLTVV.

This clonotype was counted at least ten times. The chain carries TRBV25-1 and TRBJ2-2; possibly TRBD2 for D (5 bases). The CDR3 has 13 residues. V was shortened by 6 bases and J by 2 bases, with 7 bases between the two germline ends. Germline assignment: CDR1 MGHDK and CDR2 SYGVNS. This CDR3 reads CASRLENTGELFF. CDR3 nucleotides: TGTGCCAGCAGACTAGAAAACACCGGGGAGCTGTTTTTT.

Ten or more counts support this clonotype. The V call is TRBV24-1, the J call TRBJ2-2, with TRBD2 as a possible D gene (5 bases). CDR3 length: 15 residues. The germline V gene encodes CDR1 KGHDR and CDR2 SFDVKD. V was pared by 0 bases and J by 5 bases, with 9 bases between. The DNA for the CDR3 is TGTGCCACCAGTGATTTGCGTAGCGAGACCGGGGAGCTGTTTTTT. This translates into CATSDLRSETGELFF.

This clonotype was recorded many times. The V and J genes are TRBV9 and TRBJ2-1; D assignment may be TRBD1 or TRBD2 (6 bases each). V was shortened by 2 bases and J by 7 bases, with 10 bases between the two germline ends. CDR3 length: 13 amino acids. Germline CDR1 and CDR2: SGDLS and YYNGEE. CDR3 residues: CASSVQGRNEQFF. As DNA, the CDR3 is TGTGCCAGCAGCGTGCAGGGGAGGAATGAGCAGTTCTTC.

Many counts were recorded for this clonotype. This sequence joins TRBV4-2 and TRBJ1-5; D is possibly TRBD1 (5 bases). This CDR3 comprises 13 residues. Between the trimmed V and J ends, which lost 6 bases and 3 bases, there was a span of 9 bases. Germline CDR1 is LGHNA and CDR2 is YNFKEQ. CDR3 DNA sequence: TGTGCCAGCAGAGGGGTCTCCAATCAGCCCCAGCATTTT. Translation gives CASRGVSNQPQHF.

This clonotype was detected ten times or more. The CDR3 sequence: CASSPRDGAYNEQFF. CDR3 DNA: TGTGCCAGCTCACCACGGGACGGAGCCTACAATGAGCAGTTCTTC. The V and J genes are TRBV18 and TRBJ2-1; D is tentatively TRBD1 or TRBD2 (5 bases each). The CDR3 has 15 residues. Germline CDR1 reads KGHSH; CDR2 reads LQKENI. Trimming took off 1 base at V and 2 bases at J, with 9 bases between the two ends.

This clonotype occurred many times. The chain carries TRBV7-2 and TRBJ1-5; no clear D gene. V lost 0 bases, J lost 0 bases, and 6 bases lay in between. CDR3 length: 15 residues. Germline V lookup: CDR1 SGHTA, CDR2 FQGNSA. CDR3 residues: CASSLAGNSNQPQHF. The CDR3 region has the DNA TGTGCCAGCAGCTTAGCGGGAAATAGCAATCAGCCCCAGCATTTT.

In this sample, this clonotype turned up many times. The genes are TRBV5-1 and TRBJ2-1; no clear D. Per germline, CDR1 SGHRS and CDR2 YFSETQ. The CDR3 is 11 amino acids. V was cut by 0 bases and J by 14 bases, with 9 bases left in between. The CDR3 protein is CASSLGVLEFF. CDR3 in DNA: TGCGCCAGCAGCTTGGGAGTATTGGAGTTCTTC. The variable domain in full, completed from reference TRBV5-1 and TRBJ2-1, reads KAGVTQTPRYLIKTRGQQVTLSCSPISGHRSVSWYQQTPGQGLQFLFEYFSETQRNKGNFPGRFSGRQFSNSRSEMNVSTLELGDSALYLCASSLGVLEFFGPGTRLTVL.

This clonotype was observed a handful of times. V gene TRBV5-1 combines with J gene TRBJ1-1; 8 positions match TRBD1. After removal of 4 bases from V and 4 bases from J, the junction contained 6 bases not matched to a gene. Germline V lookup: CDR1 SGHRS, CDR2 YFSETQ. This CDR3 region has 14 residues. The CDR3 nucleotides read TGCGCCAGCAGCCCGCAGGGGGCTGGCACTGAAGCTTTCTTT. Amino acid sequence: CASSPQGAGTEAFF.

This clonotype has ten or more counts. The V and J genes are TRBV5-1 and TRBJ2-2; TRBD1 aligns across 9 bases. The CDR3 is 15 residues long. The J segment lost 7 bases and the V segment lost 3 bases, leaving 7 bases of the junction unmatched. CDR1 is SGHRS, CDR2 YFSETQ, per germline. CDR3 in DNA: TGCGCCAGCAGCTCGGACAGGGGTGACAGCGGGGAGCTGTTTTTT. Translating it yields CASSSDRGDSGELFF.

This clonotype was recorded at least ten times. The rearrangement uses TRBV12-3 or TRBV12-4 and TRBJ2-1, with D uncertain. Between the trimmed V and J ends, which lost 7 bases and 9 bases, there was a span of 16 bases. This CDR3 spans 13 amino acids. In DNA form, the CDR3 reads TGTGCCAGCAAAGCGCAGCTTTTAAGTGAGCAGTTCTTC. Encoded protein: CASKAQLLSEQFF.

This clonotype was counted a few times. V is TRBV9 and J is TRBJ2-4; D perhaps matches TRBD1 (5 bases). The germline gives CDR1 SGDLS, CDR2 YYNGEE. The CDR3 loop spans 14 amino acids. V shed 3 bases and J shed 10 bases, with 17 bases lying between them. The CDR3 protein is CASSARKGLGIQYF. Written as DNA, the CDR3 is TGTGCCAGCAGCGCCCGAAAGGGGTTGGGAATTCAGTACTTC.

This clonotype was observed at least ten times. The CDR3 is CASSLQWETQYF. The CDR3 coding sequence is TGTGCCAGCAGTTTACAATGGGAGACCCAGTACTTC. This rearrangement joins TRBV28 to TRBJ2-5; D is undetermined. Germline CDR1 reads MDHEN; CDR2 reads SYDVKM. The V end lost 2 bases, the J end lost 5 bases, and 6 bases lay between the germline ends. The CDR3 sequence is 12 residues long.

This clonotype was seen at least ten times. The chain links TRBV11-2 to TRBJ1-3; no definite D call. V gave up 4 bases and J gave up 1 base, with 8 bases separating them. From germline, CDR1 is SGHAT and CDR2 FQNNGV. The CDR3 has 14 residues. The CDR3 nucleotides are TGTGCCAGCAGCTACGTTGGGTCTGGAAACACCATATATTTT. This gives the protein CASSYVGSGNTIYF.

This clonotype has at least ten counts. The chain couples TRBV15 to TRBJ1-4; D ambiguous. Trimming stripped 1 base from V and 2 bases from J, with 8 bases between. CDR1 is LNHNV and CDR2 is YYDKDF in the germline V gene (reference sequence). The CDR3 consists of 15 residues. CDR3 sequence reads: CATSRVGETNEKLFF. CDR3 nucleotides: TGTGCCACCAGCAGAGTTGGCGAGACTAATGAAAAACTGTTTTTT.

The sample holds a few counts of this clonotype. This sequence joins TRBV5-1 and TRBJ2-1, with 8 bases fitting TRBD1. With 3 bases clipped from V and 7 bases from J, the junction kept 6 bases outside the gene matches. Germline V CDR1 and CDR2: SGHRS, YFSETQ. The CDR3 length is 14 residues. The CDR3 protein is CASSSRTGTNEQFF. The DNA of the CDR3 is TGCGCCAGCAGCTCACGGACAGGGACGAATGAGCAGTTCTTC.

The V and J genes are TRBV10-3 and TRBJ1-2, with D uncertain. This CDR3 contains 13 residues. Germline V lookup: CDR1 ENHRY, CDR2 SYGVKD. V was clipped by 7 bases and J by 4 bases, with 13 bases between them. CDR3 sequence: CAITGTTLYGYTF. CDR3 nucleotide sequence: TGTGCCATCACTGGAACGACACTCTATGGCTACACCTTC.

This clonotype was counted ten times or more. The chain has TRBV5-1 and TRBJ2-3; TRBD1 might be the D (5 bases). Trimming shortened V by 4 bases and J by 4 bases, and 19 bases separated the two germline ends. Germline CDR1 is SGHRS and CDR2 is YFSETQ. This CDR3 is built from 16 residues. The CDR3 is CASSRLDLEGADTQYF. DNA of the CDR3: TGCGCCAGCAGCCGCTTGGACCTAGAAGGGGCAGATACGCAGTATTTT.

This clonotype was counted between two and nine times. The chain links TRBV20-1 to TRBJ2-1, with 15 positions matching TRBD2. Germline V gene sequence: CDR1 DFQATT, CDR2 SNEGSKA (reference sequence). The CDR3 runs 17 residues. V dropped 3 bases and J dropped 7; count of bases not matched to a gene: 10. Here the CDR3 reads CSARRTSGGAGKNEQFF. The CDR3, as DNA: TGCAGTGCTAGGAGGACTAGCGGGGGGGCCGGGAAAAATGAGCAGTTCTTC.

In nucleotides, the CDR3 is TGTGCCAGCAGTTCGGGAGTCCAGAAACTAGCCAAAAACATTCAGTACTTC. It specifies CASSSGVQKLAKNIQYF. This chain connects TRBV6-2 or TRBV6-3 to TRBJ2-4, with a weak D call TRBD2 (6 bases). Trimming cost V 4 bases and J 0 bases, with 16 bases left between them. Germline V lookup: CDR1 MNHEY, CDR2 SVGEGT. This CDR3 region has 17 residues.

This clonotype was observed at least ten times. The CDR3 DNA reads as TGCAGCGCGCAAATCGGGCTTAGCACAGATACGCAGTATTTT. Protein product: CSAQIGLSTDTQYF. The genes are TRBV29-1 and TRBJ2-3, with D unclear. V was trimmed by 7 bases and J by 0 bases, leaving 14 bases between them. Germline values: CDR1 SQVTM, CDR2 ANQGSEA. The CDR3 has 14 residues.